The clone carrying this T cell receptor beta chain occurred many times. The antigen is undetermined. The data derive from a study of neurological immune-mediated disorders. Germline V gene sequence: CDR1 SQVTM, CDR2 ANQGSEA. The CDR3 totals 13 residues. Losses at the gene ends were 8 bases for V and 3 bases for J; bases not matched to a gene: 9. Using its own MiXCR run on the 5' RACE reads, TCRdb lists one record per CDR3 protein. The sample shows around 40,000 distinct CDR3 sequences, roughly 13% of them seen only once. Study-level points and caveats: Across subjects, no CDR3 amino acid sequence appeared in expanded clones of more than one subject, a finding that suggested private repertoires in all groups.

Individuals who volunteered at a blood bank located in Maryland, USA, made up the group of healthy controls. The unsorted libraries were prepared from 2 million PBMCs (stored at -80 C). The gene calls are TRBV29-1 and TRBJ1-2; 7 nucleotides align to TRBD1. This clonotype originated in a female donor in good health. Sequencing input: PBMCs. The CDR3 DNA follows: TGCAGCTCCTCAGGGGGGCACGACTATGGCTACACCTTC. Protein: CSSSGGHDYGYTF. Using reference TRBV29-1 and TRBJ1-2 for the parts outside the CDR3, the full variable domain is SAVISQKPSRDICQRGTSLTIQCQVDSQVTMMFWYRQQPGQSLTLIATANQGSEATYESGFVIDKFPISRPNLTFSTLTVSNMSPEDSSIYLCSSSGGHDYGYTFGSGTRLTVV.